This TCR beta chain was recovered during a study of cytomegalovirus exposure and HLA in healthy donors. Study-level findings and limits: It was only CMV serostatus that was available as immune exposure information. Common viral pathogens seemed to be connected with several of the most significant clusters, according to a later analysis. The majority of CMV-associated TCR beta chains were reported as apparently HLA-restricted in a later analysis.

Researchers ran the PCR with 60 Vbeta and 13 Jbeta primers. As handled by the study authors: An analysis that came later counted 70 million to 100 million unique TCR beta chains, about 10 million shared. Profiling relied on immunoSEQ multiplex PCR, and the TCRdb table lists in-frame clones only, not all of them. V and J calls and clone size come straight from that table; D and trimming were deduced from the DNA. This sample has some 88,000 clones; 65% to 80% occur once, and the top ten carry roughly 15%. Germline V lookup: CDR1 MGHDK, CDR2 SYGVNS. CDR3 size: 16 residues. V lost 5 bases to trimming and J lost 4 bases; unmatched junction nucleotides: 9. As to this clone: Its target is unknown.

The sequencing input was PBMCs. This TCR was recovered from a woman between 18 and 29 years old in good health and CMV-seropositive. This rearrangement joins TRBV25-1 to TRBJ2-2; TRBD1 agrees at 8 bases. The DNA of the CDR3 is TGTGCCAGCAGTAACCCAGGGGGCTCGGGCACCGGGGAGCTGTTTTTT. Encoded protein: CASSNPGGSGTGELFF.